This entry is about one T cell receptor (beta chain). Produced via immunoSEQ multiplex PCR; TCRdb's table is partial and in-frame only. The table includes under 350,000 clones, 89% detected once. This sample was included in a study of blood T cell repertoires in COVID-19. V was shortened by 7 bases and J by 1 base, with 7 bases between the two germline ends. This CDR3 is 11 amino acids long. Germline CDR1 reads DFQATT; CDR2 reads SNEGSKA (reference sequence). This sequence originates from a man aged 50 or older with acute or convalescent COVID-19. Sequencing was done on a sample of peripheral blood. The chain combines TRBV20-1 with TRBJ2-5; tentatively, D is TRBD2 (5 bases). The CDR3 region is CSVSGQETQYF. The CDR3 region has the DNA TGCAGTGTCAGCGGCCAAGAGACCCAGTACTTC.